One sample yielded the 19 T cell receptor beta chains listed below, sequenced in a study of blood T cell repertoires in COVID-19 (dated by TCRdb to 2020 to 2021). The library was built by means of the immunoSEQ multiplex PCR assay. What TCRdb holds here is the immuneACCESS table cut down to in-frame rearrangements. Part of the clones is not present; checked against another copy, under half of the missing clones reflect an unresolved V gene, and the others are unexplained. The sample table shows approximately 230,000 clones, and around four fifths are seen once. The ten largest account for 4.5% to 7% of the sample. The sequenced sample consisted of peripheral blood. These receptors were taken from a man at least 80 years old with acute or convalescent COVID-19.

V is TRBV11-2 and J is TRBJ2-2; D is possibly TRBD2 (6 bases). Germline CDR1 and CDR2: SGHAT and FQNNGV. V was pared by 5 bases and J by 6 bases, with 13 bases between. This CDR3 is built from 14 residues. CDR3 protein: CASSQTTGAGELFF. DNA of the CDR3: TGTGCCAGCAGCCAGACCACGGGGGCCGGGGAGCTGTTTTTT.

This clone was counted a single time. The chain links TRBV30 to TRBJ1-1; tentative D call: TRBD1 (5 bases). This CDR3 has 16 amino acids. The V and J ends lost 4 bases and 4 bases respectively, with 22 bases between them. The germline V gene has CDR1 GTSNPN and CDR2 SVGIG (reference sequence). CDR3 DNA: TGTGCCTGGAAAGTTCGACAACAGGATTTTGGCACTGAAGCTTTCTTT. Translation: CAWKVRQQDFGTEAFF.

This chain uses TRBV5-1 with TRBJ2-1, with 9 bases aligning to TRBD1. There are 15 residues in the CDR3. Germline V lookup: CDR1 SGHRS, CDR2 YFSETQ. The ends lost 2 bases at V and 4 bases at J; junction bases unmatched: 4. In DNA form, the CDR3 reads TGCGCCAGCAGCTTAGGGACAGGGACTTACAATGAGCAGTTCTTC. It codes for CASSLGTGTYNEQFF.

V is TRBV24-1 and J is TRBJ1-5; 10 bases line up with TRBD1. The CDR3 has 18 residues. V shed 2 bases and J 6 bases; nucleotides not matched to a gene: 12. The germline gives CDR1 KGHDR, CDR2 SFDVKD. The CDR3 coding sequence is TGTGCCACCAGTGATTCCCCCGGACAGGGGGGGGCGGGTCAGCCCCAGCATTTT. This codes for CATSDSPGQGGAGQPQHF.

V usage is TRBV5-5 and J usage is TRBJ2-4; no definite D call. The CDR3 loop spans 16 amino acids. Germline values: CDR1 SGHKS, CDR2 YYEKEE (reference sequence). The V end was cut by 4 bases, the J end by 7 bases, with 21 bases between. CDR3 coding DNA: TGTGCCAGCAGCCGCGAAATTGACATCTACAGCAACATTCAGTACTTC. This codes for CASSREIDIYSNIQYF.

V usage is TRBV6-5 and J usage is TRBJ2-7; TRBD2 matches 7 bases. The CDR3 sequence is 14 residues long. CDR1 MNHEY and CDR2 SVGAGI come from the germline V gene. After removal of 5 bases from V and 3 bases from J, the junction contained 7 bases not matched to a gene. For the CDR3, the DNA is TGTGCCAGCAGTAAACAGCGGGGAAACTACGAGCAGTACTTC. Encoded protein: CASSKQRGNYEQYF.

This rearrangement joins TRBV11-2 to TRBJ1-1; weak D call: TRBD1 (6 bases). CDR1 and CDR2 from the germline V gene are SGHAT and FQNNGV. V was cut by 1 base and J by 1 base, with 13 bases left in between. The CDR3 is 16 amino acids. The CDR3 DNA follows: TGTGCCAGCAGCTTAGGCGCATCGGGACAGAACACTGAAGCTTTCTTT. Its translation is CASSLGASGQNTEAFF.

The J gene is TRBJ1-5, the V gene TRBV19; D remains ambiguous. V shed 6 bases and J shed 8 bases, with 11 bases lying between them. The CDR3 is made up of 12 amino acids. Per the germline V gene, CDR1 is LNHDA and CDR2 is SQIVND (reference sequence). CDR3 in amino acids: CASSERAKPQHF. The DNA for the CDR3 is TGTGCCAGTAGCGAGAGGGCGAAGCCCCAGCATTTT.

This chain links TRBV18 with TRBJ1-2; tentatively, D is TRBD1 (5 bases). The CDR3 extends over 16 amino acids. Trimming took 4 bases from V and 2 from J, leaving 17 bases between them. Germline loops: CDR1 KGHSH, CDR2 LQKENI. This CDR3 reads CASSRSQTDKNYGYTF. DNA for the CDR3: TGTGCCAGCTCACGTTCACAGACAGATAAGAACTATGGCTACACCTTC.

The sample holds one count of this clone. The chain has TRBV9 and TRBJ2-1; weak D call: TRBD1 (6 bases). The CDR3 is made up of 15 amino acids. V dropped 4 bases and J dropped 2 bases, with 13 bases sitting between them. Germline V gene lookup returns CDR1 SGDLS and CDR2 YYNGEE. The CDR3 DNA reads as TGTGCCAGCAGCTATAGACAGGACACCTACAATGAGCAGTTCTTC. Encoded protein: CASSYRQDTYNEQFF.

The chain links TRBV7-8 to TRBJ1-2; no clear D gene. The CDR3 contains 15 residues. Germline V gene lookup returns CDR1 SGHVS and CDR2 FQNEAQ. V lost 8 bases and J 5 bases, leaving 21 bases between the germline ends. This chain's CDR3 is CASWGVREEGYGYTF. The CDR3 region has the DNA TGTGCCAGCTGGGGAGTTCGGGAGGAAGGGTATGGCTACACCTTC.

The rearrangement links TRBV9 to TRBJ1-6, with D possibly matching TRBD1 (6 bases). This CDR3 is 15 amino acids long. Trimming left V 4 bases short and J 10 bases short, with 18 bases between. The V gene's germline CDR1 is SGDLS and CDR2 YYNGEE. As DNA, the CDR3 is TGTGCCAGCAGCTCTACCCCGACAGGCGGATCACCCCTCCACTTT. This translates into CASSSTPTGGSPLHF.

The chain uses TRBV23-1 and TRBJ2-5, with TRBD1 as a possible D gene (5 bases). TRBV23-1 falls under the ORF class, with uncertain function. The CDR3 is 12 residues long. V shed 11 bases and J shed 4 bases, with 14 bases lying between them. CDR3 DNA sequence: TGCGCCGTCGTTGGGGCGTCAGAGACCCAGTACTTC. Translated, it gives CAVVGASETQYF.

The chain carries TRBV29-1 and TRBJ2-1; the match to TRBD2 covers 9 bases. Trimming at V came to 3 bases and at J to 6 bases, leaving 15 bases not matched to a gene. Germline loops: CDR1 SQVTM, CDR2 ANQGSEA. The CDR3 spans 17 residues. CDR3 protein: CSVDLLAGRRVGNEQFF. The CDR3 DNA is TGCAGCGTTGATTTACTAGCGGGTAGGCGGGTCGGCAATGAGCAGTTCTTC.

The chain uses TRBV6-5 and TRBJ1-1; maybe TRBD1 (5 bases). The V gene lost 4 bases and the J gene lost 1 base, with 13 bases spanning the gap. The CDR3 is 15 amino acids. From germline, CDR1 is MNHEY and CDR2 SVGAGI. This CDR3 reads CASSSPGAENTEAFF. For the CDR3, the DNA is TGTGCCAGCAGTTCCCCTGGGGCGGAGAACACTGAAGCTTTCTTT.

This clone was counted once. This rearrangement joins TRBV19 to TRBJ1-2; TRBD1 matches 11 bases. Trimming took 4 bases from V and 1 from J; bases not matched to a gene: 5. CDR3 length: 16 amino acids. In germline, CDR1 is LNHDA, CDR2 SQIVND (reference sequence). The CDR3 here is CASSTAGTGGNYGYTF. The CDR3, as DNA: TGTGCCAGTAGTACCGCCGGGACAGGGGGTAACTATGGCTACACCTTC.

The CDR3 protein is CASSPRDQETQYF. The CDR3 DNA is TGTGCCAGTAGCCCCCGGGACCAAGAGACCCAGTACTTC. The chain joins TRBV19 to TRBJ2-5; no firm D call. Trimming cost V 6 bases and J 0 bases, with 8 bases left between them. Germline assignment: CDR1 LNHDA and CDR2 SQIVND (reference sequence). The CDR3 spans 13 residues.

This clone appeared a few times. This sequence joins TRBV27 and TRBJ2-6; 8 bases are shared with TRBD1. CDR1 and CDR2 (germline): MNHEY, SMNVEV (reference sequence). CDR3 length: 19 amino acids. V lost 3 bases and J lost 4; bases outside the gene matches: 14. The CDR3 sequence: CASSLDRAGGLGGANVLTF. In DNA, the CDR3 is TGTGCCAGCAGTTTGGACAGGGCTGGGGGCCTAGGGGGGGCCAACGTCCTGACTTTC.

The chain links TRBV27 to TRBJ2-5; TRBD2 might be the D (7 bases). Germline V gene data show CDR1 as MNHEY and CDR2 as SMNVEV (reference sequence). The V gene lost 7 bases and the J gene lost 5 bases, with 20 bases spanning the gap. The CDR3 is 15 residues long. The CDR3 DNA sequence: TGTGCCAGCATGTTTGGAGGGGGGGCGCTTGAGACCCAGTACTTC. Amino acid sequence: CASMFGGGALETQYF.